The 5 T cell receptor beta chains presented below share a single source sample, sequenced in a study of cytomegalovirus exposure and HLA in healthy donors. The PCR ran on 60 Vbeta and 13 Jbeta primers. Here immunoSEQ multiplex PCR was the method, and the copy in TCRdb shows in-frame clones only, minus some. The table lists 110,000 to 150,000 clones, about three quarters of them singletons. Material for sequencing was PBMCs. The receptors were sampled from a woman aged 25 to 39 in good health and CMV-seronegative.

The genes are TRBV9 and TRBJ1-1; the D gene is possibly TRBD1 (5 bases). V gave up 3 bases and J gave up 0 bases, with 12 bases separating them. This CDR3 has 15 residues. CDR1 SGDLS and CDR2 YYNGEE come from the germline V gene. The CDR3 DNA is TGTGCCAGCAGCGGCGGGGGTCTCATGAACACTGAAGCTTTCTTT. Its translation is CASSGGGLMNTEAFF.

The CDR3 loop is CASSLTGVGGELFF. The CDR3 DNA sequence: TGTGCCAGCAGTCTCACGGGGGTCGGCGGGGAGCTGTTTTTT. The chain employs TRBV6-5 and TRBJ2-2; D may be TRBD2 (6 bases). Trimming removed 5 bases from V and 7 bases from J, with 14 bases in between. Germline assignment: CDR1 MNHEY and CDR2 SVGAGI. The CDR3 length is 14 residues.

This chain uses TRBV2 with TRBJ1-1; 12 bases agree with TRBD1. CDR3 length: 15 residues. Trimming removed 6 bases from V and 1 base from J; junction bases left unmatched: 3. Germline assignment: CDR1 SNHLY and CDR2 FYNNEI. CDR3 residues: CASRPGQGANTEAFF. As DNA, the CDR3 is TGTGCCAGCAGGCCGGGACAGGGGGCGAACACTGAAGCTTTCTTT.

This clone appeared a few times. The gene calls are TRBV4-2 and TRBJ2-1, with TRBD2 matching 8 bases. Germline-derived CDR1 and CDR2 are LGHNA and YNFKEQ. Trimming removed 1 base from V and 7 bases from J; junction bases left unmatched: 9. The CDR3 has 16 amino acids. CDR3 bases: TGTGCCAGCAGCCAAGTTGACGGGGGGGCGGGTAATGAGCAGTTCTTC. This sequence encodes CASSQVDGGAGNEQFF.

This clone has a single count. The J gene is TRBJ1-4, the V gene TRBV28; tentative D call: TRBD1 (6 bases). Germline V CDR1 and CDR2: MDHEN, SYDVKM. The CDR3 has 15 residues. V shed 4 bases and J shed 7 bases, with 16 bases lying between them. In nucleotides, the CDR3 is TGTGCCAGCAGTTGGTTCCACAGGGATGGTGAAAAACTGTTTTTT. Translation: CASSWFHRDGEKLFF.